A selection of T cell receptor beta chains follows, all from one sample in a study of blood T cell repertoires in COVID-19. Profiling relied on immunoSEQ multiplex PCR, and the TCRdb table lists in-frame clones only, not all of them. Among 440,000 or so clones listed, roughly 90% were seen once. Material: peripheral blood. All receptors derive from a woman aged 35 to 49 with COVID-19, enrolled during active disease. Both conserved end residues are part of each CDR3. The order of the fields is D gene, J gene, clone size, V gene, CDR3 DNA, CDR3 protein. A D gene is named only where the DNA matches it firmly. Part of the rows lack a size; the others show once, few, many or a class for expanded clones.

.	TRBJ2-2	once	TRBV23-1	TGCGCCAGCAGTCACTCCTCCGGACTGTACACCGGGGAGCTGTTTTTT	CASSHSSGLYTGELFF
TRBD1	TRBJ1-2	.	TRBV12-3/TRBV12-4	TGTGCCAGCAGCTACAGGGGAGGCTACACCTTC	CASSYRGGYTF
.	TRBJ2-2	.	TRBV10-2	TGCGCCAGCAGGGGCGCCTCGAACACCGGGGAGCTGTTTTTT	CASRGASNTGELFF
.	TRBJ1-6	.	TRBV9	TGTGCCAGCAGCGTTACTAGTAATTCACCCCTCCACTTT	CASSVTSNSPLHF
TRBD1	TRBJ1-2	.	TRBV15	TGTGCCACCAGCAGACCCGGGACAGGGGGAAACTATGGCTACACCTTC	CATSRPGTGGNYGYTF
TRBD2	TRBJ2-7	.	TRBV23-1	TGCGCCAGCAGTCATCAGCGGGAGACCTTTTACGAGCAGTACTTC	CASSHQRETFYEQYF
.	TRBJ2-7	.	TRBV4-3	TGCGCCAGCAGCCAAGATGATGGAGACTACGAGCAGTACTTC	CASSQDDGDYEQYF
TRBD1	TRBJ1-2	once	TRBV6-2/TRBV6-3	TGTGCCAGCAGCTATAGACAGGGGAATGGCTACACCTTC	CASSYRQGNGYTF
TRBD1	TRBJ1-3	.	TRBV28	TGTGCCAGCAGTTTATTTTTGACAGGGAACACCATATATTTT	CASSLFLTGNTIYF
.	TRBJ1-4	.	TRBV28	TGTGCCAGCAGTTTATATCGGGGTAGAGAAAAACTGTTTTTT	CASSLYRGREKLFF
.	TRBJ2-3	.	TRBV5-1	TGCGCCAGCAGCCTCCGACAGGACACAGATACGCAGTATTTT	CASSLRQDTDTQYF
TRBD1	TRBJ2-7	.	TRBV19	TGTGCCAGTAGACCGGGACAGGGTTCAGGGTACGAGCAGTACTTC	CASRPGQGSGYEQYF
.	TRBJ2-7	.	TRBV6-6	TGTGCCAGCAGTTACTCCCAGGACTACGAGCAGTACTTC	CASSYSQDYEQYF
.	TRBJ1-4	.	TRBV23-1	TGCGCCAGCAGTCAATCCTTACGGGTTAGGACTAATGAAAAACTGTTTTTT	CASSQSLRVRTNEKLFF
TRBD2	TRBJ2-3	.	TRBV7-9	TGTGCCAGCAGCTTAGGGACTAGCGGAGATACGCAGTATTTT	CASSLGTSGDTQYF
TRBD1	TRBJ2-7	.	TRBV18	TGTGCCAGCACCCAACAGGGGACGGAATACGAGCAGTACTTC	CASTQQGTEYEQYF
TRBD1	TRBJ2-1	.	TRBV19	TGTGCCAGTAGTCTGCGGGACAGGGGGCCTTACAATGAGCAGTTCTTC	CASSLRDRGPYNEQFF
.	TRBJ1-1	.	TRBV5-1	TGCGCCAGCAGTTCAAACACGGGGATGAACACTGAAGCTTTCTTT	CASSSNTGMNTEAFF
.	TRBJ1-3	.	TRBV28	TGTGCCAGCAGCCCCCCCAATGTCTCTGGAAACACCATATATTTT	CASSPPNVSGNTIYF
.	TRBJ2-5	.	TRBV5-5	TGTGCCAGCAGCTCAGGGGTCGTAAACGGGATGGAGACCCAGTACTTC	CASSSGVVNGMETQYF
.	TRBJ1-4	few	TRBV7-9	TGTGCCAGCAGCTTGGCCAGGGGTGGTGAAAAACTGTTTTTT	CASSLARGGEKLFF
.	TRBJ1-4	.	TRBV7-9	TGTGCCAGCAGCGTGACGGAGGTTAATGAAAAACTGTTTTTT	CASSVTEVNEKLFF
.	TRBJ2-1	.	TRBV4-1	TGCGCCAGCAGCCAAGATTCGCCTACCGCTGAGCAGTTCTTC	CASSQDSPTAEQFF
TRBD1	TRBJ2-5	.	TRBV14	TGTGCCAGCAGCCCCCTTTGGACAGGGGGGCAGACCCAGTACTTC	CASSPLWTGGQTQYF
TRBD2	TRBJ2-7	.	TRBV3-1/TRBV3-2	TGTGCCAGCAGCCCGTTCAGTGGACTAGGGGAGCAGTACTTC	CASSPFSGLGEQYF
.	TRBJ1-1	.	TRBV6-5	TGTGCCAGCAGTTCTGGGAGGGTTGAAGCTTTCTTT	CASSSGRVEAFF
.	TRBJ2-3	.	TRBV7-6	TGTGCCAGCAGCTTAGGGAGCGGAAGAAGAAGCACAGATACGCAGTATTTT	CASSLGSGRRSTDTQYF
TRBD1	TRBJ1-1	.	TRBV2	TGTGCCAGGGAGGGACAGGCTGAAGCTTTCTTT	CAREGQAEAFF
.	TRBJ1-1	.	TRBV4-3	TGCGCCAGCAGCCAAGGAGGGAGGGAGGTGTCTGAAGCTTTCTTT	CASSQGGREVSEAFF
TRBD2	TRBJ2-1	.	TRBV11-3	TGTGCCAGCAGCTTGACGGGAGGGCCAATCAATGAGCAGTTCTTC	CASSLTGGPINEQFF
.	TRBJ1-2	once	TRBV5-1	TGCGCCAGCAGCCCGGACCCAGGGTTAGGTCCCGGGTCTGGTGGCTACACCTTC	CASSPDPGLGPGSGGYTF
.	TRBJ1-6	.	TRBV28	TGTGCCAGCAGTTTATCCCCCGCCTTTGGGGGGGTTATCCTCTCACCCCTCCACTTT	CASSLSPAFGGVILSPLHF
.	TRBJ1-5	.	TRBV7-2	TGTGCCAGCAGCTTACGTTCGACATGGGGCAATCAGCCCCAGCATTTT	CASSLRSTWGNQPQHF
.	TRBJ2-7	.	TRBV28	TGTGCCAGCAGTTTAGGGGGGGCCGTGGGCGAGCAGTACTTC	CASSLGGAVGEQYF
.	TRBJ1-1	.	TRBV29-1	TGCAGCGTGTCTTTGGACAGGAACACTGAAGCTTTCTTT	CSVSLDRNTEAFF
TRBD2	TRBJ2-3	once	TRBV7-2	TGTGCCAGCAGCTTAAGAACGTGGACTAGCGGGAGTAATACAGATACGCAGTATTTT	CASSLRTWTSGSNTDTQYF
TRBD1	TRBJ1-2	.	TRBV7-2	TGTGCCAGCAGCTTGGGGACAGGGAGTTATGGCTACACCTTC	CASSLGTGSYGYTF
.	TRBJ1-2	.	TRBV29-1	TGCAGCGTTGAAGATATGGGGCCCAGCCTCTATGGCTACACCTTC	CSVEDMGPSLYGYTF
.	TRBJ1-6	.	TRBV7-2	TGTGCCAGCAGCTTAGCGCGGGGGGACAACTATAATTCACCCCTCCACTTT	CASSLARGDNYNSPLHF
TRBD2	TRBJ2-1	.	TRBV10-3	TGTGCCATCAGTGCGGGAGGGCCCTTCTCCTACAATGAGCAGTTCTTC	CAISAGGPFSYNEQFF
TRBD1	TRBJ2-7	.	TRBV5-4	TGTGCCAGCAGCCCGGACAGGGGTGGCTACCGGCGAGCTGATATGCAGTACTTC	CASSPDRGGYRRADMQYF
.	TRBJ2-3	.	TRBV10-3	TGTGCCATCAGTGAGAGGCAGATAGCGGATACGCAGTATTTT	CAISERQIADTQYF
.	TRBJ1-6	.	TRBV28	TGTGCCAGCAGTTTAGGCTGGGAGGGATCACCCCTCCACTTT	CASSLGWEGSPLHF
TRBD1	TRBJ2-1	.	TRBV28	TGTGCCAGCAGTTTCTCATCCGGGACAGATAACAATGAGCAGTTCTTC	CASSFSSGTDNNEQFF
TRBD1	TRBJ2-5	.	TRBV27	TGTGCCAGCCATCGGACAGGCCAAGAGACCCAGTACTTC	CASHRTGQETQYF
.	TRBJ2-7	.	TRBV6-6	TGTGCCAGCAGTGGAACAGGGCGTTCGACCTACGAGCAGTACTTC	CASSGTGRSTYEQYF
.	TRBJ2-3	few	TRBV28	TGTGCCACTGGCGGTTCCACAGATACGCAGTATTTT	CATGGSTDTQYF
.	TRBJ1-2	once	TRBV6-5	TGTGCCGGAGGTTGGTCGGATGCCGCTCCCTATGGCTACACCTTC	CAGGWSDAAPYGYTF
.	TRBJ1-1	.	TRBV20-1	TGCAGTGCTAGTCGCAGGCCTGAAGCTTTCTTT	CSASRRPEAFF